A selection of T cell receptor beta chains follows, all from one sample in a study of T cell responses to AZD1222 COVID-19 vaccine. The repertoire was sequenced with immunoSEQ multiplex PCR; TCRdb's copy has only in-frame clones and lacks some. The sample has 150,000 to 200,000 clones, 92% seen once. Material: peripheral blood, obtained 28 days after the second AZD1222 dose. Receptor source: an adult who received the AZD1222 COVID-19 vaccine. Each CDR3 is given with its conserved first and last residue. The D gene is left open where the match is weak. Expanded clones get a size class; other rows say once, few or many, or leave the size out.

D gene,clone size,V gene,J gene,CDR3 length,CDR3 DNA,CDR3 protein
.,.,TRBV6-2/TRBV6-3,TRBJ1-5,16,TGTGCCAGCAGCTCGAGTCCGTCCCCTAGCAATCAGCCCCAGCATTTT,CASSSSPSPSNQPQHF
.,.,TRBV7-9,TRBJ2-1,14,TGTGCCAGCAGCTTAGACTCTAGCAACAATGAGCAGTTCTTC,CASSLDSSNNEQFF
TRBD1,.,TRBV12-3/TRBV12-4,TRBJ1-1,12,TGTGCCACCCAGGGGGCAAGGACTGAAGCTTTCTTT,CATQGARTEAFF
.,.,TRBV14,TRBJ1-2,15,TGTGCCAGCAGCCCTTGGGACGTAGCTAACTATGGCTACACCTTC,CASSPWDVANYGYTF
.,.,TRBV6-6,TRBJ2-3,12,TGTGCCAGCAGTTACGAGGCAGATACGCAGTATTTT,CASSYEADTQYF
TRBD1,few,TRBV6-5,TRBJ1-1,15,TGTGCCAGCAGTTACTCGAACAGGGGGAACACTGAAGCTTTCTTT,CASSYSNRGNTEAFF
TRBD1,.,TRBV12-3/TRBV12-4,TRBJ1-2,13,TGTGCCAGCAGCGTGGGACAGTCTATCGGCTACACCTTC,CASSVGQSIGYTF
TRBD2,once,TRBV5-4,TRBJ2-2,15,TGTGCCAGCAGCTTGGCGACTAGCGGGGCCGGGGAGCTGTTTTTT,CASSLATSGAGELFF
.,.,TRBV2,TRBJ1-4,14,TGTGCCAGCACCCCGACAGCAACTAATGAAAAACTGTTTTTT,CASTPTATNEKLFF
TRBD2,.,TRBV11-2,TRBJ2-7,15,TGTGCCAGCAGCTTATGGGAGGGAGGTTCTTACGAGCAGTACTTC,CASSLWEGGSYEQYF
.,.,TRBV4-1,TRBJ1-2,14,TGCGCCAGCAGCCGGGGAGAGGGGAACTATGGCTACACCTTC,CASSRGEGNYGYTF
.,.,TRBV7-8,TRBJ1-6,12,TGTGCCAGCAGCCACAGCAATTCACCCCTCCACTTT,CASSHSNSPLHF
.,few,TRBV2,TRBJ2-7,15,TGTGCCAGCAGTGAAGGTCGGACAAGGAACTACGAGCAGTACTTC,CASSEGRTRNYEQYF
.,.,TRBV27,TRBJ1-5,13,TGTGCCAGCAGTTTATCAAACAATCAGCCCCAGCATTTT,CASSLSNNQPQHF
.,.,TRBV29-1,TRBJ1-2,13,TGCAGCGTTGATGTAGGGGCGAGTTATGGCTACACCTTC,CSVDVGASYGYTF